Below are 4 T cell receptor beta chains sequenced from a single sample in a study of response to subunit inactivated influenza vaccine. TCRdb re-called the RT-PCR reads through MiXCR, storing one row per CDR3 protein. The sample consists of about 540,000 distinct CDR3 sequences, roughly 25% of them appearing once. The sample also formed part of further work on T cells expressing NK-cell markers. As reported in that work: UMIs were included in TCR beta cDNA generated by 5'RACE template switching.

Sequences were derived from CD4+ T cells sorted from PBMCs, sampled 12 days after vaccination. The receptors derive from a man between 45 and 60 years old who received an inactivated influenza vaccine.

A note on this clonotype: One junction end disagrees with the germline gene, perhaps due to a read error. V and J are TRBV5-1 and TRBJ2-4, with D possibly being TRBD1 or TRBD2 (6 bases each). Germline lookup yields CDR1 SGHRS and CDR2 YFSETQ. The CDR3 has 11 residues. For the CDR3, the DNA is TGCGCCGGCAGCTTGGAGGGGGTTTCGTACTTC. It translates to CAGSLEGVSYF. Filled out from reference TRBV5-1 and TRBJ2-4, the complete variable domain reads KAGVTQTPRYLIKTRGQQVTLSCSPISGHRSVSWYQQTPGQGLQFLFEYFSETQRNKGNFPGRFSGRQFSNSRSEMNVSTLELGDSALYLCAGSLEGVSYFGAGTRLSVL.

The V gene is TRBV10-3, the J gene TRBJ2-3; 9 positions match TRBD2. This CDR3 is built from 12 residues. Germline V CDR1 and CDR2: ENHRY, SYGVKD. V dropped 11 bases and J dropped 1; count of bases not matched to a gene: 1. Here the CDR3 DNA reads TGTGCCGTAGCGGGAGGCACAGATACGCAGTATTTT. Protein product: CAVAGGTDTQYF.

In its sample, this clonotype was seen a few times. The rearrangement joins TRBV6-2 or TRBV6-3 to TRBJ2-1; 10 positions match TRBD2. CDR3 length: 19 residues. With 3 bases clipped from V and 0 bases from J, the junction kept 11 bases outside the gene matches. Per germline, CDR1 MNHEY and CDR2 SVGEGT. The CDR3 DNA follows: TGTGCCAGCAGTTATAGCCGGACTAGCGGACCGAGCTCCTACAATGAGCAGTTCTTC. Translated: CASSYSRTSGPSSYNEQFF.

This clonotype was counted ten times or more. V and J are TRBV5-1 and TRBJ1-1; D gene unclear. This CDR3 contains 12 residues. Per the germline V gene, CDR1 is SGHRS and CDR2 is YFSETQ. Trimming shortened V by 0 bases and J by 8 bases, and 8 bases separated the two germline ends. CDR3 nucleotides: TGCGCCAGCAGCTTGGATCAGGCCGAAGCTTTCTTT. This translates into CASSLDQAEAFF. Full variable domain (outside the CDR3, taken from reference TRBV5-1 and TRBJ1-1): KAGVTQTPRYLIKTRGQQVTLSCSPISGHRSVSWYQQTPGQGLQFLFEYFSETQRNKGNFPGRFSGRQFSNSRSEMNVSTLELGDSALYLCASSLDQAEAFFGQGTRLTVV.